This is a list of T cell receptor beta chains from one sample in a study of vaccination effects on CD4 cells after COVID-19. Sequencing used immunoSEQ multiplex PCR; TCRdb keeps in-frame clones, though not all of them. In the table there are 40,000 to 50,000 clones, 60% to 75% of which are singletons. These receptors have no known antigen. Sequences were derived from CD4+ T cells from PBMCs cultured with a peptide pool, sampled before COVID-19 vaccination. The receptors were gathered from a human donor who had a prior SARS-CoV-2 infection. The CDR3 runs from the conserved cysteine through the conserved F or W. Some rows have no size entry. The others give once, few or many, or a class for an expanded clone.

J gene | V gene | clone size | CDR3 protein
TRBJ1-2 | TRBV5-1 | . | CASSLGVASSYGYTF
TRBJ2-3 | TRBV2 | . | CASNRVKGTDTQYF
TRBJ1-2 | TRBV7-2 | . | CASSLEWSAFDGYTF
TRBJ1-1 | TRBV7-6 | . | CASSLREDTEAFF
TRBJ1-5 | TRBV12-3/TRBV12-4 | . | CASSLGSQPQHF
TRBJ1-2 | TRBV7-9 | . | CASSRGHGDDGYTF
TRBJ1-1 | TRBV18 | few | CASSPPVESSRVFF
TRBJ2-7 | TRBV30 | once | CAWGTSGTSYEQYF
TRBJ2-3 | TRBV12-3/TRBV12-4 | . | CASRGQGTDTQYF
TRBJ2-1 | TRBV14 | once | CASSPGKGRSGDEQFF
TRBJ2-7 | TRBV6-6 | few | CASRQGNYEQYF
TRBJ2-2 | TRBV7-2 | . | CASSSTDTGELFF
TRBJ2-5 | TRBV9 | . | CASNPGTSGGGRETQYF
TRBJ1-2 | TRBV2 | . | CAGTPEGYGYTF
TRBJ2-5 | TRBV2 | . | CASSATVHGETQYF
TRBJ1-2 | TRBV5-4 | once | CASSLGTGNGYTF
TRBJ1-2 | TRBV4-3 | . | CASSQGVAANYGYTF
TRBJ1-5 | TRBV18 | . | CASSPDRNQPQHF
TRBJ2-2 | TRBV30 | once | CAWSEDPSGELFF
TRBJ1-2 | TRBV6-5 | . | CASSYSDGSYGYTF
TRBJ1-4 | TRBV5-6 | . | CASSFQGLRNEKLFF
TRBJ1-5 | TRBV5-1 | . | CASSPGDGNQPQHF
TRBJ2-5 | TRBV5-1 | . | CASSGGSRTQYF
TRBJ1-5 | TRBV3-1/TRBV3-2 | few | CASSQVMGNQPQHF
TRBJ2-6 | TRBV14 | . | CASSPNSGANVLTF
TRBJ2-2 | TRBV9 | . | CASSDLPARSTGELFF
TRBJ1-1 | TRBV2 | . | CASSAGQLEAFF